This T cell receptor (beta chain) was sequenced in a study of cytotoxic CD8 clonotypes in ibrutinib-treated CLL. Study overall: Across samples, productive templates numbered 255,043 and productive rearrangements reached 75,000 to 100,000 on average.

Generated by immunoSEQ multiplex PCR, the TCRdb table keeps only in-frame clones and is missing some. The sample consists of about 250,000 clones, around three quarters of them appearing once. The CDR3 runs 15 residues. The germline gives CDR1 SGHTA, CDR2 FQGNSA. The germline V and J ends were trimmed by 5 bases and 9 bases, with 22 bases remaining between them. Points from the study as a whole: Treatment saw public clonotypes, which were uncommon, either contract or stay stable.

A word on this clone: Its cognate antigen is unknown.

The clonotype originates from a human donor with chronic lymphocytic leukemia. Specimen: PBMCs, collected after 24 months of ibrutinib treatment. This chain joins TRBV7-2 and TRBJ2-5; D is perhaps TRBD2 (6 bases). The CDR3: CASSEWAGTPKAQYF. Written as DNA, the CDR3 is TGTGCCAGCAGCGAATGGGCGGGGACTCCAAAGGCCCAGTACTTC.